Reported below is one TCR beta chain. The CDR3 contains 13 residues. V lost 1 base, J lost 3 bases, and 3 bases lay in between. Germline V gives CDR1 SEHNR, CDR2 FQNEAQ (reference sequence). These data originate in a study of blood T cell repertoires in COVID-19. Study as a whole: Collection of acute and convalescent COVID-19 samples took place in the United States, Italy and Spain. T cells, B-cell-depleted T cells, or PBMCs supplied cDNA or gDNA.

In the authors' workflow: Nucleated cell number was recorded as an estimate derived from reference gene primer amplification. Assay: immunoSEQ multiplex PCR; the TCRdb copy retains only in-frame clones and omits some. From that table come the V and J calls and clone size; the DNA was used to work out D and trimming. The table lists under 200,000 clones, approximately 89% of them singletons. Sequenced: peripheral blood. The V gene is TRBV7-9, the J gene TRBJ2-2; unclear D gene. This receptor was taken from a man in his 70s with acute or convalescent COVID-19. The CDR3 loop reads CASSLGDTGELFF. DNA of the CDR3: TGTGCCAGCAGCTTAGGCGACACCGGGGAGCTGTTTTTT.